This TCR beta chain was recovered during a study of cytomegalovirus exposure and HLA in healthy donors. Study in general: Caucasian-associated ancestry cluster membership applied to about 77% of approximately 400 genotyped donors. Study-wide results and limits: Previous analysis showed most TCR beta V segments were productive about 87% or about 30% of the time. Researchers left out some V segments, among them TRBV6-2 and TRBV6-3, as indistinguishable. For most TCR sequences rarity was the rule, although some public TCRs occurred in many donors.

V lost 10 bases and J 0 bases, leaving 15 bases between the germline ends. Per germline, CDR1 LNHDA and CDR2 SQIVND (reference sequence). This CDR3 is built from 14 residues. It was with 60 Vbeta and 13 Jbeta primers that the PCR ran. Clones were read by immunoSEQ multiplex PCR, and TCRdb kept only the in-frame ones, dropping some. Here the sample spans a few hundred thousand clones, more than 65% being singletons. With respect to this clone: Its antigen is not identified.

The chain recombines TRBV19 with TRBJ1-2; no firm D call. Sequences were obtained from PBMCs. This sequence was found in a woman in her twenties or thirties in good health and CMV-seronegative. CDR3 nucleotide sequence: TGTGCCACCGCCGATCTGACTACTAACTATGGCTACACCTTC. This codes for CATADLTTNYGYTF.